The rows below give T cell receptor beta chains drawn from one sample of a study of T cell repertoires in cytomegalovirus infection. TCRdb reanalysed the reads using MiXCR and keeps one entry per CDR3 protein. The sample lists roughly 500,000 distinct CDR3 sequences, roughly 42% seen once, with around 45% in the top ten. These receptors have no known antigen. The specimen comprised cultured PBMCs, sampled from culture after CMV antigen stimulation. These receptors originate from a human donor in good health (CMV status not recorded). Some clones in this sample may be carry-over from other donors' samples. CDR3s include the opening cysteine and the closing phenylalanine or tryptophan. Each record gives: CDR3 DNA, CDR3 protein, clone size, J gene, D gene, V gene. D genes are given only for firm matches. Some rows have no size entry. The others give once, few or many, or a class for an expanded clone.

DNA: TGTGCCAGCAGCTTAAGGGGTGGATACCTCTACGAGCAGTACTTC; CDR3: CASSLRGGYLYEQYF; size: few; J: TRBJ2-7; D: NA; V: TRBV7-2
DNA: TGTGCCAGTAGTGTGCAGGACTATCCCACAGATACGCAGTATTTT; CDR3: CASSVQDYPTDTQYF; size: NA; J: TRBJ2-3; D: NA; V: TRBV19
DNA: TGTGCCAGCAGTTCCTTAGCGGGAGGGATCACAGATACGCAGTATTTT; CDR3: CASSSLAGGITDTQYF; size: NA; J: TRBJ2-3; D: TRBD2; V: TRBV7-2
DNA: TGTGCCACCAGCAGAGTTGCAATGGATCAGCCCCAGCATTTT; CDR3: CATSRVAMDQPQHF; size: NA; J: TRBJ1-5; D: NA; V: TRBV15
DNA: TGCAGTGCTAGAGGAACTAGCGGGAGTGTCGAGCAGTACTTC; CDR3: CSARGTSGSVEQYF; size: NA; J: TRBJ2-7; D: TRBD2; V: TRBV20-1
DNA: TGTGCCAGCAGCTTACGTTCTAGCGGGGGGACCGGGGAGCTGTTTTTT; CDR3: CASSLRSSGGTGELFF; size: NA; J: TRBJ2-2; D: TRBD2; V: TRBV7-2
DNA: TGTGCCAGCAGCTTAGCGGGGACGGACAGTTGGGAGACCCAGTACTTC; CDR3: CASSLAGTDSWETQYF; size: few; J: TRBJ2-5; D: NA; V: TRBV7-2
DNA: TGTGCCAGCAGCCGCGAAGGGGAACAGGTCAACATGAACACTGAAGCTTTCTTT; CDR3: CASSREGEQVNMNTEAFF; size: few; J: TRBJ1-1; D: NA; V: TRBV5-8
DNA: TGTGCCACCAGCCCTAACAGCTACTATGGCTACACCTTC; CDR3: CATSPNSYYGYTF; size: NA; J: TRBJ1-2; D: NA; V: TRBV15
DNA: TGTGCCAGCAGCCAAGAGATTGATTCACCCCTCCACTTT; CDR3: CASSQEIDSPLHF; size: NA; J: TRBJ1-6; D: NA; V: TRBV14
DNA: TGTGCCAGCAGCCCCGAAGGTGGTCGCCCCGGAAATCAGCCCCAGCATTTT; CDR3: CASSPEGGRPGNQPQHF; size: few; J: TRBJ1-5; D: NA; V: TRBV7-6
DNA: TGTGCCAGCAGCTTTGCCTCGGCAGGGTTGGCCATTCAGTACTTC; CDR3: CASSFASAGLAIQYF; size: few; J: TRBJ2-4; D: NA; V: TRBV5-5
DNA: TGTGCCAGCAGCTTACATCAAGTATTTGCGGGAGGGTTGACAGATACGCAGTATTTT; CDR3: CASSLHQVFAGGLTDTQYF; size: NA; J: TRBJ2-3; D: TRBD2; V: TRBV7-9
DNA: TGTGCCAGCACCCCTCCGGGCAACACAGATACGCAGTATTTT; CDR3: CASTPPGNTDTQYF; size: few; J: TRBJ2-3; D: NA; V: TRBV7-2